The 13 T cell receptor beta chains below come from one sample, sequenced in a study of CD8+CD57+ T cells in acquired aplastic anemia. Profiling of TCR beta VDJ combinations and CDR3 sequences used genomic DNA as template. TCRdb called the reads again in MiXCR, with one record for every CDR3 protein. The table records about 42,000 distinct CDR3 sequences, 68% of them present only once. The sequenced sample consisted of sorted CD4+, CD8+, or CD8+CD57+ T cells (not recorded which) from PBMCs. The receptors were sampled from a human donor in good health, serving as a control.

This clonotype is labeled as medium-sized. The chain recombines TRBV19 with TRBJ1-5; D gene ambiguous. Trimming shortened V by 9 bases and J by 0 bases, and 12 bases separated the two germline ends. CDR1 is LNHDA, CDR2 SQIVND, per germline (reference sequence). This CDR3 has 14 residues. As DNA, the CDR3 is TGTGCCAGCAAGCACCATGATAGCAATCAGCCCCAGCATTTT. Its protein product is CASKHHDSNQPQHF.

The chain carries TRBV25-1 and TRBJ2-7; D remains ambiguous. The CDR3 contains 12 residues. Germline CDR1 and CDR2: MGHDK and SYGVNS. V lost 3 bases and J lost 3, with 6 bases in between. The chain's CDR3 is CASSDGHYEQYF. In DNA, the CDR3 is TGTGCCAGCAGTGATGGGCACTACGAGCAGTACTTC.

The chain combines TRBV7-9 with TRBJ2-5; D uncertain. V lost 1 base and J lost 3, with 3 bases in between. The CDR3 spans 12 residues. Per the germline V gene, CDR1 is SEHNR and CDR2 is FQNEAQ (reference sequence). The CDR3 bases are TGTGCCAGCAGCTTAGTAGAAGAGACCCAGTACTTC. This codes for CASSLVEETQYF. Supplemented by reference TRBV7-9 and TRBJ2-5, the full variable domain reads DTGVSQNPRHKITKRGQNVTFRCDPISEHNRLYWYRQTLGQGPEFLTYFQNEAQLEKSRLLSDRFSAERPKGSFSTLEIQRTEQGDSAMYLCASSLVEETQYFGPGTRLLVL.

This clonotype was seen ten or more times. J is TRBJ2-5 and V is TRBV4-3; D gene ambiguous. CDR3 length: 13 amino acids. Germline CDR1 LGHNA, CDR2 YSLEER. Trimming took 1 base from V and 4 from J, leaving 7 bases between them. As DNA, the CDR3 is TGCGCCAGCAGCCAAGCGGGCGGAGAGACCCAGTACTTC. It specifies CASSQAGGETQYF.

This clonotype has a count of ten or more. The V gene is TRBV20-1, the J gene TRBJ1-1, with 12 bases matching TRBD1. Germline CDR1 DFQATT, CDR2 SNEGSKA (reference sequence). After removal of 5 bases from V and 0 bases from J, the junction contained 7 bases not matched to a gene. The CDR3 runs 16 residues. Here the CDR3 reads CSAPPGQGAVNTEAFF. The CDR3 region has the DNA TGCAGTGCTCCTCCGGGACAGGGGGCCGTGAACACTGAAGCTTTCTTT.

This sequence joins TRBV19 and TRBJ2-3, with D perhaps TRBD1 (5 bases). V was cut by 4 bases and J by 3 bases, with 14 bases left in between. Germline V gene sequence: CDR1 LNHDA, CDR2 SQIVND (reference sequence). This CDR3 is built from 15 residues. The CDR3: CASSKEVQGTDTQYF. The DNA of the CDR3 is TGTGCCAGTAGTAAAGAGGTCCAGGGAACAGATACGCAGTATTTT. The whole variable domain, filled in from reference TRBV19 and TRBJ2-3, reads DGGITQSPKYLFRKEGQNVTLSCEQNLNHDAMYWYRQDPGQGLRLIYYSQIVNDFQKGDIAEGYSVSREKKESFPLTVTSAQKNPTAFYLCASSKEVQGTDTQYFGPGTRLTVL.

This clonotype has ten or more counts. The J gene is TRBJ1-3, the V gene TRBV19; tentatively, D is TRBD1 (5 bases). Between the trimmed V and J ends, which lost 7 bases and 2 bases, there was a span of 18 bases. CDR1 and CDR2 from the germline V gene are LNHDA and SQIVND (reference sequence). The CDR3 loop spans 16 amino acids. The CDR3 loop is CASTPGDTGAGNTIYF. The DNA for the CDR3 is TGTGCCAGTACCCCTGGGGATACGGGGGCTGGAAACACCATATATTTT. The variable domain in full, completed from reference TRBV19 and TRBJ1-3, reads DGGITQSPKYLFRKEGQNVTLSCEQNLNHDAMYWYRQDPGQGLRLIYYSQIVNDFQKGDIAEGYSVSREKKESFPLTVTSAQKNPTAFYLCASTPGDTGAGNTIYFGEGSWLTVV.

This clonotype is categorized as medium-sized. For the CDR3, the DNA is TGCAGTGCTCTGAGCGGCGTAGCGGGCACCATATATTTT. Translation gives CSALSGVAGTIYF. J is TRBJ1-3 and V is TRBV20-1; no clear D. Germline V lookup: CDR1 DFQATT, CDR2 SNEGSKA (reference sequence). This CDR3 is built from 13 residues. The ends were cut back, 5 bases at V and 9 bases at J, with 17 bases in the middle.

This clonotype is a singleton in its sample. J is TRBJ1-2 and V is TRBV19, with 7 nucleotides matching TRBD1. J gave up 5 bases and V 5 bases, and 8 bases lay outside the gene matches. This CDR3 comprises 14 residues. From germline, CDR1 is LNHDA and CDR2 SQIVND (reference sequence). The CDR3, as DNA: TGTGCCAGTAGTTCTCACGGGACAGCGTATGGCTACACCTTC. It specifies CASSSHGTAYGYTF.

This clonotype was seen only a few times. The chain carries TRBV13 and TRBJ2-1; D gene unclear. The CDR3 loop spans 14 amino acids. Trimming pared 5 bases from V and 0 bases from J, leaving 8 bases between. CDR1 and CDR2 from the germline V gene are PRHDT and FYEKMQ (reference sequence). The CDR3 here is CASSPLASYNEQFF. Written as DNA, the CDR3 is TGTGCCAGCAGCCCTTTAGCCTCCTACAATGAGCAGTTCTTC. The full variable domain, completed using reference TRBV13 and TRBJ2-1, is AAGVIQSPRHLIKEKRETATLKCYPIPRHDTVYWYQQGPGQDPQFLISFYEKMQSDKGSIPDRFSAQQFSDYHSELNMSSLELGDSALYFCASSPLASYNEQFFGPGTRLTVL.

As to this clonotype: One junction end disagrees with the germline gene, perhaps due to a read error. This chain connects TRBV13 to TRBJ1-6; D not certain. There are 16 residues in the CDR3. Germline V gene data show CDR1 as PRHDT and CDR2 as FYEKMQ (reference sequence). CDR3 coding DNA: TGTGCCAGCAGCTCCGTTGATGAAGGAGCTCATTCGCCCCTCCACTTT. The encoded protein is CASSSVDEGAHSPLHF. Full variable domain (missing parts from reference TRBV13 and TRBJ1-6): AAGVIQSPRHLIKEKRETATLKCYPIPRHDTVYWYQQGPGQDPQFLISFYEKMQSDKGSIPDRFSAQQFSDYHSELNMSSLELGDSALYFCASSSVDEGAHSPLHFGNGTRLTVT.

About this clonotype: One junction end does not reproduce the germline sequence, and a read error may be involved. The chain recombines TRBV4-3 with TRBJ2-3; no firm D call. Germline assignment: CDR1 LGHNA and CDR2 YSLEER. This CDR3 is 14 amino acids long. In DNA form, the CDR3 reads TGCGCCAGCGGCCAAGTGCAGGCTTCAGATGCGCAGTATTTT. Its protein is CASGQVQASDAQYF.

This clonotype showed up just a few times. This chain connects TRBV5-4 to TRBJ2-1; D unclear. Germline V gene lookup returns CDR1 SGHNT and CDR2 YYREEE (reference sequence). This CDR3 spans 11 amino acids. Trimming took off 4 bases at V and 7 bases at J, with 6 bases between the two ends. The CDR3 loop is CASSQENEQFF. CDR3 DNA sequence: TGTGCCAGCAGCCAGGAAAATGAGCAGTTCTTC.